Presented here are 12 T cell receptor beta chains from one specimen sequenced in a study of blood T cell repertoires in COVID-19. The method was immunoSEQ multiplex PCR; TCRdb's version includes in-frame clones alone and lacks a portion of them. The sample has fewer than 14,000 clones; over 80% are singletons. What was sequenced was peripheral blood. The receptor set was obtained from a human donor in a cohort sampled during active COVID-19.

The chain links TRBV27 to TRBJ2-2, with 9 bases fitting TRBD2. The length of the CDR3 is 19 residues. Unmatched junction bases numbered 19, after V lost 7 bases and J lost 4 bases. CDR1 and CDR2 from the germline V gene are MNHEY and SMNVEV (reference sequence). Here the CDR3 reads CASIPRRGNSGRSTGELFF. CDR3 nucleotide sequence: TGTGCCAGCATTCCTCGTCGGGGTAATAGCGGGAGAAGCACCGGGGAGCTGTTTTTT.

The sample holds a few counts of this clone. J is TRBJ1-2 and V is TRBV27; 10 bases are a match to TRBD1. The CDR3 covers 18 residues. V lost 0 bases, J lost 1 base, and 8 bases stayed unmatched. From germline, CDR1 is MNHEY and CDR2 SMNVEV (reference sequence). The DNA of the CDR3 is TGTGCCAGCAGTTTATCGCTCAGGGGACAGGGGATTAACTATGGCTACACCTTC. It is translated as CASSLSLRGQGINYGYTF.

This rearrangement joins TRBV28 to TRBJ2-2, with D possibly TRBD1 on 5 matching bases. Per the germline V gene, CDR1 is MDHEN and CDR2 is SYDVKM. This CDR3 has 16 residues. V was trimmed by 1 base and J by 2 bases, leaving 11 bases between them. The CDR3 nucleotides are TGTGCCAGCAGTTTATTCCAGGGTGTAAACACCGGGGAGCTGTTTTTT. Protein product: CASSLFQGVNTGELFF.

The chain is built from TRBV6-5 and TRBJ2-7; 13 bases line up with TRBD2. V trimming: 7 bases; J trimming: 0 bases; junction bases outside the gene matches: 3. The CDR3 spans 15 residues. Germline V lookup: CDR1 MNHEY, CDR2 SVGAGI. The DNA of the CDR3 is TGTGCCAGCAAAAGGACTAGCGGGAGCTCCTACGAGCAGTACTTC. It is translated as CASKRTSGSSYEQYF.

This rearrangement joins TRBV5-5 to TRBJ1-5; D is unclear. Germline V gene sequence: CDR1 SGHKS, CDR2 YYEKEE (reference sequence). V dropped 1 base and J dropped 7 bases, with 9 bases sitting between them. The CDR3 consists of 13 residues. The DNA for the CDR3 is TGTGCCAGCAGCTTGTTGGCCAACCAGCCCCAGCATTTT. Protein: CASSLLANQPQHF.

The chain combines TRBV3-1 (or the pseudogene TRBV3-2) with TRBJ1-1; 7 bases match TRBD1. The germline V gene encodes CDR1 LGHDT and CDR2 YNNKEL (reference sequence). Trimming at V came to 1 base and at J to 5 bases, leaving 4 bases not matched to a gene. The CDR3 is made up of 14 amino acids. CDR3 sequence (DNA): TGTGCCAGCAGCCAAGGCCGACAGGGAACTGAAGCTTTCTTT. Amino acid sequence: CASSQGRQGTEAFF.

The chain employs TRBV15 and TRBJ1-5; TRBD1 matches at 10 bases. Germline values: CDR1 LNHNV, CDR2 YYDKDF (reference sequence). The CDR3 consists of 17 residues. With V trimmed by 3 bases and J by 1 base, 6 bases remained unmatched. The CDR3 DNA sequence: TGTGCCACCAGCAGCCGGGACAGGGGTTTGAGCAATCAGCCCCAGCATTTT. Amino acid sequence: CATSSRDRGLSNQPQHF.

The genes are TRBV28 and TRBJ1-2; the D is unclear. Germline V gene sequence: CDR1 MDHEN, CDR2 SYDVKM. The CDR3 has 13 residues. The V and J ends lost 3 bases and 4 bases respectively, with 9 bases between them. CDR3 residues: CASSFLQLYGYTF. The CDR3 DNA follows: TGTGCCAGCAGTTTTTTACAGCTCTATGGCTACACCTTC.

The V gene is TRBV4-2, the J gene TRBJ2-5; perhaps TRBD2 as D (6 bases). With 2 bases removed from V and 1 base from J, the gap between germline ends came to 14 bases. CDR3 size: 16 residues. In germline, CDR1 is LGHNA, CDR2 YNFKEQ. The CDR3 bases are TGTGCCAGCAGCCAATCGGGGGAGTACCTCCAAGAGACCCAGTACTTC. Its translation is CASSQSGEYLQETQYF.

V and J are TRBV2 and TRBJ1-4; possibly TRBD1 for D (5 bases). Germline-derived CDR1 and CDR2 are SNHLY and FYNNEI. Trimming stripped 6 bases from V and 7 bases from J, with 15 bases between. This CDR3 has 14 amino acids. DNA of the CDR3: TGTGCCAGCAGGTCTACCAGGGAAGGTGAAAAACTGTTTTTT. Its translation is CASRSTREGEKLFF.

This clone was counted once. The V and J genes are TRBV7-6 and TRBJ2-2; the match to TRBD2 covers 12 bases. With V trimmed by 3 bases and J by 3 bases, 5 bases remained unmatched. CDR3 length: 17 amino acids. CDR1 and CDR2 from the germline V gene are SGHVS and FNYEAQ. This chain's CDR3 is CASSFPSGRADTGELFF. In DNA form, the CDR3 reads TGTGCCAGCAGCTTCCCTAGCGGGAGGGCCGACACCGGGGAGCTGTTTTTT.

This chain uses TRBV29-1 with TRBJ2-5; 7 bases align to TRBD1. CDR1 and CDR2 from the germline V gene are SQVTM and ANQGSEA. The CDR3 is 14 residues long. J was trimmed by 5 bases and V by 7 bases; bases with no gene match: 13. CDR3 nucleotide sequence: TGCAGCGATATCATAACAGGGGTTCGCGAGACCCAGTACTTC. Translation gives CSDIITGVRETQYF.